The 9 T cell receptor beta chains below were found in one sample sequenced in a study of response to subunit inactivated influenza vaccine. TCRdb re-analysed the RT-PCR reads in MiXCR, keeping a single row per CDR3 protein. Here the sample spans about 540,000 distinct CDR3 sequences, roughly 25% being singletons. These data were also reused for a study on T cells expressing NK-cell markers. That source notes: UMI-tagged 5'RACE template switching yielded the TCR beta cDNA.

The sequencing here drew on CD4+ T cells sorted from PBMCs, taken roughly 12 days after vaccination. These receptors were obtained from a man over 45 who received an inactivated influenza vaccine.

Ten or more counts support this clonotype. The gene calls are TRBV10-2 and TRBJ2-3; D is unclear. Germline-derived CDR1 and CDR2 are WSHSY and SAAADI. V lost 9 bases and J 0 bases, leaving 19 bases between the germline ends. CDR3 length equals 16 residues. The CDR3: CASTMAQKPSTDTQYF. CDR3 nucleotide sequence: TGCGCCAGTACAATGGCCCAGAAACCTAGCACAGATACGCAGTATTTT.

The rearrangement joins TRBV2 to TRBJ2-7, with D maybe TRBD1 (6 bases). The germline V gene encodes CDR1 SNHLY and CDR2 FYNNEI. V lost 7 bases and J 5 bases, leaving 18 bases between the germline ends. The CDR3 is 14 residues long. The CDR3 here is CASKPGDPGHEQYF. CDR3 in DNA: TGTGCCAGCAAACCAGGGGACCCGGGGCACGAGCAGTACTTC.

This clonotype was observed a few times. The chain recombines TRBV9 with TRBJ2-1; 14 nucleotides align to TRBD2. V gave up 3 bases and J gave up 10 bases; unmatched junction bases: 15. Germline lookup yields CDR1 SGDLS and CDR2 YYNGEE. The CDR3 consists of 18 residues. The CDR3 region is CASSGNNSTSGRGSEQFF. In DNA, the CDR3 is TGTGCCAGCAGCGGAAACAATTCGACTAGCGGGAGGGGCAGCGAGCAGTTCTTC.

The genes are TRBV25-1 and TRBJ2-1, with D tentatively TRBD1 (5 bases). The CDR3 loop spans 13 amino acids. Germline V gene sequence: CDR1 MGHDK, CDR2 SYGVNS. The germline V and J ends were trimmed by 7 bases and 3 bases, with 10 bases remaining between them. Written as DNA, the CDR3 is TGTGCCAGCATGGACACAGTCTACAATGAGCAGTTCTTC. This gives the protein CASMDTVYNEQFF.

The chain couples TRBV7-9 to TRBJ1-2; 8 nucleotides agree with TRBD1. V shed 5 bases, J shed 4 bases, and the junction held 3 bases outside the gene matches. Germline V gene lookup returns CDR1 SEHNR and CDR2 FQNEAQ (reference sequence). The CDR3 spans 13 residues. The CDR3 DNA follows: TGTGCCAGCAGCCAACAGGGGGTCTATGGCTACACCTTC. Translation: CASSQQGVYGYTF.

This clonotype was seen only a few times. The rearrangement uses TRBV10-3 and TRBJ1-5; tentatively, D is TRBD1 (5 bases). V was clipped by 8 bases and J by 4 bases, with 9 bases between them. Per the germline V gene, CDR1 is ENHRY and CDR2 is SYGVKD. This CDR3 comprises 12 residues. The CDR3 loop is CAIGAGNQPQHF. The CDR3 DNA follows: TGTGCCATCGGGGCGGGTAATCAGCCCCAGCATTTT.

The CDR3 DNA follows: TGCGCCAGCAGCCCAGGGACAGGGAGGGATACGCAGTATTTT. This sequence encodes CASSPGTGRDTQYF. This chain uses TRBV5-1 with TRBJ2-3; 9 nucleotides agree with TRBD1. CDR3 length: 14 residues. After removal of 4 bases from V and 6 bases from J, the junction contained 6 bases not matched to a gene. From germline, CDR1 is SGHRS and CDR2 YFSETQ.

This chain connects TRBV15 to TRBJ2-7, with TRBD1 matching over 8 bases. CDR3 size: 19 residues. CDR1 is LNHNV and CDR2 is YYDKDF in the germline V gene (reference sequence). V was clipped by 0 bases and J by 4 bases; unmatched bases: 17. CDR3 region: CATSRDSPGQGTVGYEQYF. For the CDR3, the DNA is TGTGCCACCAGCAGAGATTCCCCTGGACAGGGAACAGTTGGGTACGAGCAGTACTTC.

The table lists this clonotype with a few counts. This chain links TRBV12-3 or TRBV12-4 with TRBJ2-3, with D perhaps matching TRBD2 (5 bases). The CDR3 loop spans 13 amino acids. Trimming shortened V by 3 bases and J by 10 bases, and 14 bases separated the two germline ends. The CDR3 region is CASSFPNRGPQYF. CDR3 coding DNA: TGTGCCAGCAGTTTCCCGAACCGGGGTCCGCAGTATTTT.